This TCR beta chain originates from a study of T cell responses to AZD1222 COVID-19 vaccine. The protocol was immunoSEQ multiplex PCR, while the TCRdb copy is restricted to in-frame clones and leaves out a portion. The sample shows 150,000 to 200,000 clones, 90% of them seen only once. The CDR3 is 13 amino acids. Germline values: CDR1 SGHRS, CDR2 YFSETQ. The V end was cut by 3 bases, the J end by 1 base, with 7 bases between. The chain couples TRBV5-1 to TRBJ1-1; no definite D call. The sequencing here drew on peripheral blood, taken on day 0 of AZD1222 vaccination. The clonotype comes from an adult in good health. The CDR3 reads CASSSYSNTEAFF. CDR3 nucleotides: TGCGCCAGCAGCTCTTATTCGAACACTGAAGCTTTCTTT.